The T cell receptor (beta chain) described here comes from a study of OX40 agonist ivuxolimab in advanced cancers. Note on this clone: The antigen remains unidentified.

Study-wide results and limits: At 0.1 to 3.0 mg/kg, CD4+ and CD8+ blood T cells expanded clonally by week 6.

Germline V lookup: CDR1 SGHNT, CDR2 YYREEE (reference sequence). The V end lost 3 bases, the J end lost 4 bases, and 10 bases lay between the germline ends. This CDR3 is built from 13 residues. This table comes from immunoSEQ multiplex PCR, and its TCRdb copy is limited to in-frame clones, with some not included. Altogether approximately 60,000 clones are present, roughly 80% being singletons, with the ten largest covering roughly 5.1%. V is TRBV5-4 and J is TRBJ1-1; perhaps TRBD1 as D (6 bases). This TCR was sampled from an adult with an advanced solid tumor such as melanoma, head and neck, liver or kidney cancer. The sequenced sample was CD4+ or CD8+ T cells sorted from blood, obtained in a trial of the OX40 agonist ivuxolimab. The CDR3 DNA sequence: TGTGCCAGCAGCTGGGGGCAGGGCACTGAAGCTTTCTTT. This gives the protein CASSWGQGTEAFF.